These T cell receptor beta chains were read from a single sample in a study of human T cells and chemical hapten exposure. MiXCR, run by TCRdb on the RACE reads, gives a single entry per CDR3 protein. This sample carries roughly 150,000 distinct CDR3 sequences, 28% of them seen once, and the ten largest clones take approximately 2.3%. Sample: whole blood, taken in connection with sensitization to the hapten diphenylcyclopropenone (DPC). The receptors originated from a woman between 18 and 29 years old with alopecia areata. Some clones in this sample may be carry-over from other donors' samples. Each CDR3 is given with its conserved first and last residue. D genes are given only for firm matches. Not all rows give a size; the values are once, few, many and, for expanded clones, a class.

J gene,V gene,D gene,CDR3 length,clone size,CDR3 protein,CDR3 DNA
TRBJ2-2,TRBV6-6,NA,13,few,CASSRPGFGELFF,TGTGCCAGCAGTCGCCCTGGGTTTGGGGAGCTGTTTTTT
TRBJ2-5,TRBV5-1,NA,14,NA,CASSSGRMQETQYF,TGCGCCAGCAGCTCCGGACGGATGCAAGAGACCCAGTACTTC
TRBJ2-1,TRBV24-1,NA,12,NA,CATSDDYNEQFF,TGTGCCACCAGTGACGATTACAATGAGCAGTTCTTC
TRBJ1-2,TRBV4-3,NA,14,NA,CASSPAEVNYGYTF,TGCGCCAGCAGCCCCGCGGAGGTTAACTATGGCTACACCTTC
TRBJ2-5,TRBV9,NA,16,few,CASSPSGGQGRETQYF,TGTGCCAGCAGCCCGAGCGGGGGACAGGGCAGGGAGACCCAGTACTTC
TRBJ1-6,TRBV9,NA,13,NA,CASSVGRESPLHF,TGTGCCAGCAGCGTAGGAAGGGAGTCACCCCTCCACTTT
TRBJ1-1,TRBV7-9,NA,14,many,CASSPRTENTEAFF,TGTGCCAGCAGCCCACGGACAGAGAACACTGAAGCTTTCTTT
TRBJ2-2,TRBV9,NA,15,NA,CASSRGLRGTGELFF,TGTGCCAGCAGCCGAGGACTCCGTGGCACCGGGGAGCTGTTTTTT
TRBJ2-7,TRBV20-1,NA,16,many,CSARGPGTQDYYEQYF,TGCAGTGCTAGAGGCCCCGGGACCCAGGATTACTACGAGCAGTACTTC
TRBJ2-5,TRBV20-1,TRBD2,16,NA,CSAPRWLAGDTETQYF,TGCAGTGCTCCGCGGTGGCTAGCGGGGGATACAGAGACCCAGTACTTC
TRBJ1-5,TRBV5-1,TRBD1,15,few,CASSPTGDPNQPQHF,TGCGCCAGCAGCCCGACAGGGGACCCCAATCAGCCCCAGCATTTT
TRBJ2-7,TRBV4-2,NA,16,NA,CASSLKWGGDSYEQYF,TGTGCCAGCAGCCTCAAGTGGGGCGGGGATTCCTACGAGCAGTACTTC
TRBJ2-1,TRBV29-1,TRBD1,14,few,CSVVTPTGEREQFF,TGCAGCGTTGTAACTCCAACAGGGGAGCGTGAGCAGTTCTTC
TRBJ2-7,TRBV10-3,TRBD1,14,NA,CAITPGTGPYEQYF,TGTGCCATCACTCCGGGGACAGGCCCCTACGAGCAGTACTTC
TRBJ1-5,TRBV6-2/TRBV6-3,TRBD1,17,few,CASSSPGQGAMNQPQHF,TGTGCCAGCAGTTCCCCGGGACAGGGGGCCATGAATCAGCCCCAGCATTTT
TRBJ2-3,TRBV6-6,NA,13,NA,CASRGYRTDTQYF,TGTGCCAGCAGGGGCTACCGCACAGATACGCAGTATTTT
TRBJ1-1,TRBV2,NA,14,few,CATPPRGVNTEAFF,TGTGCCACTCCCCCGCGCGGAGTGAACACTGAAGCTTTCTTT
TRBJ2-1,TRBV9,NA,15,few,CASSVGGSRYNEQFF,TGTGCCAGCAGCGTAGGGGGGTCAAGGTACAATGAGCAGTTCTTC